This T cell receptor (beta chain) was documented in a study of shared T cell receptors in the human thymus. Assay: immunoSEQ multiplex PCR; the TCRdb copy retains only in-frame clones and omits some. The repertoire holds roughly 660,000 clones, with roughly 88% as singletons. The CDR3 covers 19 residues. V lost 0 bases and J lost 6, with 27 bases in between. Per the germline V gene, CDR1 is SNHLY and CDR2 is FYNNEI. This sample was also put to use in a study of human thymus T cells. This second study notes: Immunologically healthy infants in Finland undergoing congenital heart defect surgery were the donors. Thymic resections from corrective heart surgery supplied the tissue. Thymic and blood repertoires appeared to show biased V and J gene usage.

Sequenced: thymocytes. This receptor was identified in a boy under three years old with a congenital heart defect. The chain is built from TRBV2 and TRBJ2-7; maybe TRBD1 (6 bases). This CDR3 is CASSEAHTDQDSPIGEQYF. The CDR3 DNA follows: TGTGCCAGCAGTGAAGCCCATACGGACCAGGACAGCCCAATAGGCGAGCAGTACTTC.